These 5 T cell receptor beta chains share one sample of origin, sequenced in a study of spatial heterogeneity in lung cancer. MiXCR, applied by TCRdb to the 5' RACE reads, yields one record per CDR3 protein. Of about 92,000 distinct CDR3 sequences listed, 9.5% to 15% are singletons. The time point here: sample taken at primary tumor resection. No cells were sorted before sequencing. The whole RNA sequenced was extracted from tumor, nontumor lung or frozen PBMC. The sample was PBMCs, taken at surgery. The origin of the receptors is a male donor with early-stage non-small cell lung cancer.

CDR3 nucleotides: TGTGCAAGTCGCTCCGAGCACGGTAGCAATCAGCCCCAGCATTTT. Its protein is CASRSEHGSNQPQHF. The chain combines TRBV12-2 with TRBJ1-5. TRBV12-2 is noted as a pseudogene. The CDR3 sequence is 15 residues long.

This clonotype was recorded at least ten times. The V and J genes are TRBV4-3 and TRBJ1-2; no definite D call. CDR1 and CDR2 (germline): LGHNA, YSLEER. V was trimmed by 0 bases and J by 3 bases, leaving 11 bases between them. The CDR3 loop spans 15 amino acids. CDR3 amino acids: CASSQEWREHYGYTF. CDR3 DNA sequence: TGCGCCAGCAGCCAAGAGTGGCGGGAGCACTATGGCTACACCTTC.

A few counts support this clonotype. V gene TRBV20-1 combines with J gene TRBJ1-5; 7 bases are shared with TRBD1. The CDR3 spans 14 residues. CDR1 is DFQATT, CDR2 SNEGSKA, per germline (reference sequence). V was clipped by 3 bases and J by 2 bases; unmatched bases: 4. The CDR3 reads CSASRQGGNQPQHF. Here the CDR3 DNA reads TGCAGTGCTAGTCGGCAGGGGGGCAATCAGCCCCAGCATTTT.

The table lists this clonotype with a few counts. The chain uses TRBV20-1 and TRBJ2-2; perhaps TRBD1 as D (5 bases). The CDR3 consists of 13 residues. Between the trimmed V and J ends, which lost 5 bases and 3 bases, there was a span of 10 bases. Germline CDR1 is DFQATT and CDR2 is SNEGSKA (reference sequence). The CDR3 sequence: CSAFRGDTGELFF. The CDR3 DNA is TGCAGTGCTTTTAGGGGTGACACCGGGGAGCTGTTTTTT.

This rearrangement joins TRBV30 to TRBJ1-5, with a tentative D call TRBD1 (5 bases). Germline CDR1 reads GTSNPN; CDR2 reads SVGIG (reference sequence). The V end lost 1 base, the J end lost 3 bases, and 10 bases lay between the germline ends. The CDR3 has 14 residues. The CDR3 nucleotides read TGTGCCTGGAGTGGGGGCGGACCCAATCAGCCCCAGCATTTT. Its translation is CAWSGGGPNQPQHF.